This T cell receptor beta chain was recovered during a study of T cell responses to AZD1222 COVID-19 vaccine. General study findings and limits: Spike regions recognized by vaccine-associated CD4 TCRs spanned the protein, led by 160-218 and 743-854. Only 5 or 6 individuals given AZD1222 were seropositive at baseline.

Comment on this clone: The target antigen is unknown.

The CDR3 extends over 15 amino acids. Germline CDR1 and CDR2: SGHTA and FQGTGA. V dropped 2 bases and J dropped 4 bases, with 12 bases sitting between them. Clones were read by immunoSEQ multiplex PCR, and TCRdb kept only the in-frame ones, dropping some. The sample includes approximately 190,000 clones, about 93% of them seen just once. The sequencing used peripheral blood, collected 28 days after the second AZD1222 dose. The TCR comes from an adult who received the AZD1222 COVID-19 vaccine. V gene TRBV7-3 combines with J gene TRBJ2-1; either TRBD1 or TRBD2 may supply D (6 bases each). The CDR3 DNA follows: TGTGCCAGCAGCTTACCGGGGGCCCGATACAATGAGCAGTTCTTC. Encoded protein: CASSLPGARYNEQFF.